This T cell receptor (beta chain) stems from a study of cytomegalovirus exposure and HLA in healthy donors. Study-wide results and caveats: Exclusion applied to some V segments, including TRBV6-2 and TRBV6-3, as they were indistinguishable.

Worth noting for this clone: Its antigen is currently unknown.

The CDR3 runs 17 residues. V was shortened by 2 bases and J by 5 bases, with 22 bases between the two germline ends. CDR1 and CDR2 from the germline V gene are PRHDT and FYEKMQ (reference sequence). Primers included in the PCR were 60 Vbeta and 13 Jbeta primers. Data came from immunoSEQ multiplex PCR; TCRdb stores just in-frame clones and leaves some out. The table lists 160,000 or so clones, roughly 84% of them singletons. The rearrangement links TRBV13 to TRBJ2-7, with D unresolved. The clonotype comes from a young woman in good health and CMV-seronegative. The sequenced material came from PBMCs. CDR3 residues: CASSLFGSLDRSDEQYF. DNA for the CDR3: TGTGCCAGCAGCTTATTCGGTTCGCTAGACCGGTCCGACGAGCAGTACTTC. The variable domain in full, completed from reference TRBV13 and TRBJ2-7, reads AAGVIQSPRHLIKEKRETATLKCYPIPRHDTVYWYQQGPGQDPQFLISFYEKMQSDKGSIPDRFSAQQFSDYHSELNMSSLELGDSALYFCASSLFGSLDRSDEQYFGPGTRLTVT.